A selection of T cell receptor beta chains follows, all from one sample in a study of blood T cell repertoires in COVID-19. Assay: immunoSEQ multiplex PCR; the TCRdb copy retains only in-frame clones and omits some. This table has around 140,000 clones, approximately 88% appearing once. Input material: peripheral blood. Receptors originate from a man in his 70s with active COVID-19. The CDR3 runs from the conserved cysteine through the conserved F or W. A D gene is named only where the DNA matches it firmly. Some rows have no size entry. The others give once, few or many, or a class for an expanded clone.

J gene	CDR3 length	D gene	V gene	clone size	CDR3 protein	CDR3 DNA
TRBJ1-1	17	.	TRBV14	.	CASSQEEFRAGWPEAFF	TGTGCCAGCAGCCAAGAGGAGTTCCGGGCAGGGTGGCCTGAAGCTTTCTTT
TRBJ2-7	15	.	TRBV14	.	CASSQVFERAHEQYF	TGTGCCAGCAGCCAAGTGTTCGAGAGAGCCCACGAGCAGTACTTC
TRBJ2-7	16	TRBD2	TRBV19	.	CASSPRTSGRAYEQYF	TGTGCCAGTAGTCCCCGGACGAGCGGGAGGGCCTACGAGCAGTACTTC
TRBJ1-3	13	.	TRBV6-5	.	CASTRGSGNTIYF	TGTGCCAGCACCCGGGGATCTGGAAACACCATATATTTT
TRBJ2-2	15	TRBD1	TRBV19	.	CASSKGQGWAGELFF	TGTGCCAGTAGTAAAGGACAGGGATGGGCCGGGGAGCTGTTTTTT
TRBJ2-1	15	TRBD2	TRBV11-1	.	CASTLNGGSPGEQFF	TGTGCCAGCACCCTTAACGGGGGGTCACCGGGTGAGCAGTTCTTC
TRBJ2-7	14	TRBD2	TRBV28	.	CASSLSGISYEQYF	TGTGCCAGCAGCCTTAGCGGGATCTCCTACGAGCAGTACTTC
TRBJ2-7	16	TRBD2	TRBV3-1/TRBV3-2	.	CASSQRRGGPGEEQYF	TGTGCCAGCAGCCAGAGGCGGGGAGGGCCGGGGGAAGAGCAGTACTTC
TRBJ2-3	15	.	TRBV30	.	CAWSVDSWGTDTQYF	TGTGCCTGGAGTGTAGACAGTTGGGGAACAGATACGCAGTATTTT
TRBJ1-1	11	.	TRBV20-1	.	CSALGGTEAFF	TGCAGTGCTCTTGGAGGCACTGAAGCTTTCTTT
TRBJ1-5	14	.	TRBV28	.	CASSSQGSNQPQHF	TGTGCCAGCAGTTCCCAGGGGAGCAATCAGCCCCAGCATTTT
TRBJ1-4	14	.	TRBV15	few	CATSAAGGNEKLFF	TGTGCCACCAGCGCGGCGGGGGGTAATGAAAAACTGTTTTTT
TRBJ2-1	11	.	TRBV11-2	.	CASSHGGEQFF	TGTGCCAGCAGCCACGGAGGGGAGCAGTTCTTC
TRBJ1-1	15	.	TRBV2	.	CASKREEGVVTEAFF	TGTGCCAGCAAGCGGGAGGAGGGGGTGGTCACTGAAGCTTTCTTT
TRBJ2-7	16	.	TRBV5-4	.	CASSLDGSGISYEQYF	TGTGCCAGCAGCTTGGATGGTAGCGGAATTTCCTACGAGCAGTACTTC
TRBJ2-7	16	TRBD1	TRBV28	.	CASSLERDRSFYEQYF	TGTGCCAGCAGTTTAGAGAGGGACAGATCTTTCTACGAGCAGTACTTC
TRBJ2-3	16	.	TRBV7-2	.	CASSLSAGSGTDTQYF	TGTGCCAGCAGCTTATCCGCGGGAAGTGGCACAGATACGCAGTATTTT
TRBJ2-3	17	.	TRBV13	.	CASSLQQGRAATNTQYF	TGTGCCAGCTCACTCCAGCAGGGCAGGGCCGCGACGAATACGCAGTATTTT
TRBJ2-1	15	.	TRBV18	.	CASSPLSSSYNEQFF	TGTGCCAGCTCACCGCTGTCCAGCTCCTACAATGAGCAGTTCTTC
TRBJ2-7	15	.	TRBV7-2	few	CASSLDGGGKREQYF	TGTGCCAGCAGCTTAGATGGCGGGGGCAAGCGCGAGCAGTACTTC
TRBJ2-7	15	.	TRBV6-5	.	CASSSTGEGAYEQYF	TGTGCCAGCAGTTCGACAGGGGAGGGAGCCTACGAGCAGTACTTC
TRBJ2-6	16	.	TRBV5-4	.	CASSLRRQTGANVLTF	TGTGCCAGCAGCTTGAGGAGGCAGACTGGGGCCAACGTCCTGACTTTC
TRBJ1-2	13	.	TRBV28	.	CASSLAGNYGYTF	TGTGCCAGCAGTTTGGCAGGGAACTATGGCTACACCTTC
TRBJ1-1	16	TRBD1	TRBV28	.	CASSETGRPRTTEAFF	TGTGCCAGCAGTGAGACAGGGAGACCCCGGACGACTGAAGCTTTCTTT
TRBJ1-1	11	.	TRBV10-3	.	CASDNGTEAFF	TGTGCCAGCGACAACGGCACTGAAGCTTTCTTT
TRBJ2-4	14	TRBD2	TRBV11-2	.	CASSWGRDGSIQYF	TGTGCCAGCAGCTGGGGGAGGGACGGAAGCATTCAGTACTTC
TRBJ2-7	15	TRBD2	TRBV19	once	CASSTLAGGSYEQYF	TGTGCCAGTAGTACCCTAGCGGGAGGTTCCTACGAGCAGTACTTC
TRBJ2-7	16	.	TRBV6-2/TRBV6-3	.	CASSYSEGEVHYEQYF	TGTGCCAGCAGTTACTCGGAAGGGGAGGTTCACTACGAGCAGTACTTC
TRBJ2-7	16	.	TRBV7-9	.	CASSLTGSGRSYEQYF	TGTGCCAGCAGCCTAACTGGGAGCGGGCGTTCCTACGAGCAGTACTTC
TRBJ1-1	13	.	TRBV30	.	CAWSVLGPDCAFF	TGTGCCTGGAGTGTATTAGGCCCAGACTGTGCTTTCTTT
TRBJ2-7	17	TRBD1	TRBV19	.	CASSPTTGQGSSYEQYF	TGTGCCAGTAGTCCAACCACCGGACAGGGGAGTTCCTACGAGCAGTACTTC